Below, 18 T cell receptor beta chains from the same sample are listed, as sequenced in a study of Graves' ophthalmopathy and Graves' hyperthyroidism. Amplification of the TCR beta CDR3 regions used RNA transcripts (as template). Amplification began with first-round RT-PCR using HTBI primers, then second-round multiplex PCR was performed. TCRdb re-derived calls from the multiplex PCR reads in MiXCR, one entry per CDR3 protein. The sample yields about 220,000 distinct CDR3 sequences, about 22% seen once. Sequencing input: peripheral blood. All receptors derive from a woman aged 50 to 60 with Graves' ophthalmopathy.

Many counts were recorded for this clonotype. V usage is TRBV12-3 or TRBV12-4 and J usage is TRBJ1-5; no clear D gene. V lost 3 bases, J lost 2 bases, and 11 bases lay in between. CDR3 length equals 15 residues. As DNA, the CDR3 is TGTGCCAGCAGTTTTACGGCGGAAGGCAATCAGCCCCAGCATTTT. This encodes CASSFTAEGNQPQHF.

The chain has TRBV3-1 and TRBJ2-7; 9 bases agree with TRBD1. The ends lost 3 bases at V and 5 bases at J; junction bases unmatched: 8. This CDR3 spans 15 amino acids. Germline CDR1 reads LGHDT; CDR2 reads YNNKEL (reference sequence). The CDR3 region has the DNA TGTGCCAGCAGCCACTCCGGACAGGGGTTGGACGAGCAGTACTTC. Its protein product is CASSHSGQGLDEQYF.

Many counts were recorded for this clonotype. The V gene is TRBV6-1, the J gene TRBJ1-2; D is undetermined. Germline CDR1 reads MNHNS; CDR2 reads SASEGT. Trimming shortened V by 6 bases and J by 5 bases, and 10 bases separated the two germline ends. This CDR3 has 12 residues. The CDR3 coding sequence is TGTGCCAGCAGGGGCACACCTTATGGCTACACCTTC. It specifies CASRGTPYGYTF.

The sample holds many counts of this clonotype. This chain joins TRBV6-5 and TRBJ2-7, with D unclear. CDR1 is MNHEY, CDR2 SVGAGI, per germline. V was trimmed by 6 bases and J by 6 bases, leaving 12 bases between them. This CDR3 is built from 12 residues. The CDR3 reads CASRYTSGEQYF. Here the CDR3 DNA reads TGTGCCAGCAGATATACTTCAGGCGAGCAGTACTTC.

This clonotype was seen many times. The gene calls are TRBV6-5 and TRBJ1-2; perhaps TRBD1 as D (5 bases). The germline CDR1 and CDR2 sequences are MNHEY and SVGAGI. The length of the CDR3 is 14 residues. V was cut by 0 bases and J by 8 bases, with 13 bases left in between. As DNA, the CDR3 is TGTGCCAGCAGTTACTCGAAAGGGGTCGGAGGCTACACCTTC. Protein sequence: CASSYSKGVGGYTF.

At least ten counts were recorded for this clonotype. The V call is TRBV2, the J call TRBJ1-1; a weak D match, TRBD1 (5 bases). The CDR3 loop spans 14 amino acids. The V and J ends lost 1 base and 6 bases respectively, with 12 bases between them. Germline values: CDR1 SNHLY, CDR2 FYNNEI. The CDR3 reads CASSEEFGRAEAFF. The CDR3 nucleotides read TGTGCCAGCAGTGAAGAGTTTGGCAGGGCTGAAGCTTTCTTT.

The chain joins TRBV19 to TRBJ2-5; the match to TRBD2 covers 12 bases. Germline loops: CDR1 LNHDA, CDR2 SQIVND (reference sequence). There are 15 residues in the CDR3. With V trimmed by 7 bases and J by 2 bases, 5 bases remained unmatched. CDR3 nucleotide sequence: TGTGCCAGTAACACCGGGACTAGCGGGCAAGAGACCCAGTACTTC. It translates to CASNTGTSGQETQYF.

This chain joins TRBV19 and TRBJ2-4; a possible D gene is TRBD1 (6 bases). CDR1 LNHDA and CDR2 SQIVND come from the germline V gene (reference sequence). Between the trimmed V and J ends, which lost 3 bases and 0 bases, there was a span of 15 bases. CDR3 size: 17 residues. This CDR3 reads CASSILRDTLAKNIQYF. The CDR3 DNA is TGTGCCAGTAGTATTCTTCGGGACACACTAGCCAAAAACATTCAGTACTTC.

There are many counts of this clonotype. This chain joins TRBV20-1 and TRBJ2-5, with 9 nucleotides matching TRBD2. In germline, CDR1 is DFQATT, CDR2 SNEGSKA (reference sequence). There are 15 residues in the CDR3. The J segment lost 0 bases and the V segment lost 6 bases, leaving 8 bases of the junction unmatched. The CDR3: CSADSGGPNQETQYF. CDR3 DNA sequence: TGCAGTGCCGATAGCGGGGGACCTAACCAAGAGACCCAGTACTTC.

This clonotype was observed many times. CDR3 coding DNA: TGTGCCAGTATGGGCTTGTACGAGCAGTACTTC. Residues: CASMGLYEQYF. This rearrangement joins TRBV11-2 to TRBJ2-7; no definite D call. The ends were cut back, 9 bases at V and 4 bases at J, with 10 bases in the middle. The CDR3 totals 11 residues. Looked up from germline, CDR1 is SGHAT and CDR2 is FQNNGV.

This clonotype was observed at least ten times. This rearrangement joins TRBV24-1 to TRBJ1-2, with 7 bases aligning to TRBD1. This CDR3 contains 14 residues. Germline CDR1 is KGHDR and CDR2 is SFDVKD. The ends lost 4 bases at V and 4 bases at J; junction bases unmatched: 5. The CDR3 region has the DNA TGTGCCACCAGTGACCCGGACAGGCCCTATGGCTACACCTTC. Amino acids: CATSDPDRPYGYTF.

The CDR3 nucleotides read TGTGCCAGCGACAGGGGGATCTCCTACGAGCAGTACTTC. Its translation is CASDRGISYEQYF. The chain has TRBV28 and TRBJ2-7, with 9 nucleotides matching TRBD1. The V segment lost 8 bases and the J segment 0 bases; nucleotides outside the gene matches: 2. There are 13 residues in the CDR3. Germline V CDR1 and CDR2: MDHEN, SYDVKM.

In regard to this clonotype: A read error may be the cause here, since a much bigger clone is one base away. This CDR3 is missing its conserved last phenylalanine or tryptophan, likely due to a read error. The chain couples TRBV28 to TRBJ2-7, with TRBD2 matching over 10 bases. This CDR3 region has 14 residues. Germline V gene data show CDR1 as MDHEN and CDR2 as SYDVKM. Unmatched junction bases numbered 6, after V lost 7 bases and J lost 3 bases. As DNA, the CDR3 is TGTGCCAGCACGATAGCGGGAGGCCACTACGAGCAGTACCTC. This encodes CASTIAGGHYEQYL.

This clonotype was recorded at least ten times. The V gene is TRBV19, the J gene TRBJ1-5; 10 positions agree with TRBD1. CDR3 length: 15 residues. Looked up from germline, CDR1 is LNHDA and CDR2 is SQIVND (reference sequence). Germline trimming cut 4 bases from V and 3 bases from J; bases unmatched to any gene: 3. DNA of the CDR3: TGTGCCAGTAGTAAGGACAGGGGGGTCAATCAGCCCCAGCATTTT. Protein sequence: CASSKDRGVNQPQHF.

There are many counts of this clonotype. The V call is TRBV7-9, the J call TRBJ2-2; perhaps TRBD2 as D (6 bases). The V end was cut by 4 bases, the J end by 8 bases, with 14 bases between. This CDR3 contains 14 residues. The germline V gene has CDR1 SEHNR and CDR2 FQNEAQ (reference sequence). Here the CDR3 reads CASSYRPAGGELFF. The CDR3 DNA is TGTGCCAGCAGCTACAGGCCCGCGGGAGGGGAGCTGTTTTTT.

The rearrangement uses TRBV20-1 and TRBJ1-5; maybe TRBD1 (5 bases). Germline loops: CDR1 DFQATT, CDR2 SNEGSKA (reference sequence). Trimming took 4 bases from V and 9 from J, leaving 16 bases between them. The CDR3 is made up of 13 amino acids. The CDR3, as DNA: TGCAGTGCTAAATCGGGGGGGGTAGGGCCCCAGCATTTT. Translation: CSAKSGGVGPQHF.

This clonotype was found many times. The chain employs TRBV12-3 or TRBV12-4 and TRBJ2-2, with D perhaps TRBD2 (6 bases). The CDR3 loop spans 16 amino acids. The V gene lost 2 bases and the J gene lost 0 bases, with 10 bases spanning the gap. The CDR3 reads CASSLRLATNTGELFF. As DNA, the CDR3 is TGTGCCAGCAGTTTAAGGCTAGCGACGAACACCGGGGAGCTGTTTTTT.

This sequence joins TRBV10-3 and TRBJ1-6, with D possibly TRBD1 on 5 matching bases. V lost 7 bases, J lost 7 bases, and 11 bases lay in between. CDR1 is ENHRY and CDR2 is SYGVKD in the germline V gene. The CDR3 is 13 residues long. The CDR3 DNA reads as TGTGCCATCAATACAGGCAGGAATTCACCCCTCCACTTT. As protein: CAINTGRNSPLHF.